This T cell receptor beta chain comes out of a study of metastatic and nonmetastatic thyroid tumors. Across the whole study: Malignant and benign thyroid patients had repertoires compared in peripheral blood and tumor or nodule tissue.

As concerns this clone: A much larger clone lies one base from this, so it may be a read error. Likely a read error: the CDR3 ends without its conserved phenylalanine or tryptophan.

Each patient went into thyroid surgery without having received any treatment. How the authors handled the data: Clinicopathological groups differed in CDR3, with these differences serving to build a distant-metastasis classifier for papillary thyroid cancer. TCRdb re-analyzed the PCR reads using MiXCR. What appears here as the V and J calls and clone size reflects TCRdb's work, not the paper's. Seen here are about 40,000 clones, roughly a sixth observed once, and the top ten hold 3.5% to 4%. Trimming took off 0 bases at V and 8 bases at J, with 6 bases between the two ends. The CDR3 sequence is 13 residues long. Per germline, CDR1 SGDLS and CDR2 YYNGEE.

The sequenced sample was blood. The chain couples TRBV9 to TRBJ1-6; no clear D. The TCR sequence derives from a female donor with papillary thyroid cancer or a benign thyroid nodule (not recorded which). Some clones in this sample may be carry-over from other donors' samples. The CDR3 coding sequence is TGTGCCAGCAGCGTAGAATCCGATTCACCCCTCCACCTT. Translated, it gives CASSVESDSPLHL.